These 18 T cell receptor beta chains share one sample of origin, sequenced in a study of Graves' ophthalmopathy and Graves' hyperthyroidism. Scientists amplified the TCR beta CDR3 regions from RNA transcripts. The authors performed first-round RT-PCR with HTBI primers and then a second-round multiplex PCR. MiXCR was run by TCRdb on the multiplex PCR reads, yielding one entry per CDR3 protein. Of approximately 160,000 distinct CDR3 sequences listed, around 39% are singletons. Sequenced sample: peripheral blood. The origin of the receptors is a man in his thirties or forties with Graves' ophthalmopathy.

In its sample, this clonotype was seen many times. The chain is built from TRBV15 and TRBJ2-7, with D maybe TRBD2 (5 bases). The CDR3 consists of 13 residues. Trimming took off 6 bases at V and 6 bases at J, with 15 bases between the two ends. The V gene's germline CDR1 is LNHNV and CDR2 YYDKDF (reference sequence). CDR3 amino acids: CATSPYRGSEQYF. The CDR3 DNA follows: TGTGCCACCAGTCCTTATCGGGGTTCCGAGCAGTACTTC.

This clonotype appeared many times. The chain uses TRBV5-6 and TRBJ1-1; D uncertain. Germline V gene lookup returns CDR1 SGHDT and CDR2 YYEEEE. There are 14 residues in the CDR3. V was shortened by 0 bases and J by 6 bases, with 12 bases between the two germline ends. CDR3 bases: TGTGCCAGCAGCTTGGCTTCGTGGAGCGCTGAAGCTTTCTTT. This gives the protein CASSLASWSAEAFF.

This chain connects TRBV2 to TRBJ2-7, with D possibly matching TRBD2 (7 bases). V lost 6 bases to trimming and J lost 2 bases, with 14 bases between them. CDR1 is SNHLY and CDR2 is FYNNEI in the germline V gene. The CDR3 contains 14 residues. This chain's CDR3 is CASRGGANTYEQYF. CDR3 DNA: TGTGCCAGCAGGGGGGGGGCTAACACCTACGAGCAGTACTTC.

The table lists this clonotype with many counts. The CDR3, as DNA: TGTGCCAGCAGTATCGGGACTAGCAAGGAGACCCAGTACTTC. Protein sequence: CASSIGTSKETQYF. The chain links TRBV6-5 to TRBJ2-5; 9 positions agree with TRBD2. The junction had 6 bases not matched to a gene; V was cut back by 5 bases and J by 5 bases. The CDR3 has 14 amino acids. Germline CDR1 reads MNHEY; CDR2 reads SVGAGI.

This clonotype was seen many times. The chain joins TRBV12-3 or TRBV12-4 to TRBJ2-6; tentative D call: TRBD1 (6 bases). The V and J ends lost 10 bases and 2 bases respectively, with 9 bases between them. The CDR3 contains 13 residues. Here the CDR3 reads CATSGAGANVLTF. The CDR3 nucleotides read TGTGCCACCTCAGGGGCTGGGGCCAACGTCCTGACTTTC.

The V and J genes are TRBV28 and TRBJ2-2; 11 nucleotides line up with TRBD2. Losses at the gene ends were 5 bases for V and 1 base for J; bases not matched to a gene: 9. CDR3 length equals 18 residues. Germline CDR1 is MDHEN and CDR2 is SYDVKM. The DNA for the CDR3 is TGTGCCAGCAGTGATTACCGCGGACTAGCGGGGAACACCGGGGAGCTGTTTTTT. Translated, it gives CASSDYRGLAGNTGELFF.

This clonotype was counted at least ten times. This rearrangement joins TRBV15 to TRBJ2-7; D is possibly TRBD1 (5 bases). Trimming took 4 bases from V and 3 from J, leaving 13 bases between them. The CDR3 runs to 14 residues. The V gene's germline CDR1 is LNHNV and CDR2 YYDKDF (reference sequence). CDR3 loop: CATSNRQGNYEQYF. CDR3 DNA: TGTGCCACCAGCAATCGGCAGGGAAACTACGAGCAGTACTTC.

This clonotype was observed many times. The chain employs TRBV28 and TRBJ2-2; a weak D match, TRBD2 (5 bases). The CDR3 is 15 residues long. V was trimmed by 5 bases and J by 4 bases, leaving 14 bases between them. The germline V gene encodes CDR1 MDHEN and CDR2 SYDVKM. The CDR3 bases are TGTGCCAGCAGTCCCGGGGATGCATTCACCGGGGAGCTGTTTTTT. This encodes CASSPGDAFTGELFF.

This rearrangement joins TRBV20-1 to TRBJ2-2; TRBD1 agrees at 9 bases. Unmatched junction bases numbered 12, after V lost 3 bases and J lost 7 bases. Germline V gene lookup returns CDR1 DFQATT and CDR2 SNEGSKA (reference sequence). This CDR3 spans 16 amino acids. This chain's CDR3 is CSARETGQGGIGELFF. CDR3 sequence (DNA): TGCAGTGCTAGGGAGACGGGACAGGGTGGGATCGGGGAGCTGTTTTTT.

This clonotype was counted many times. The chain links TRBV7-9 to TRBJ2-7, with D unresolved. Trimming shortened V by 5 bases and J by 1 base, and 6 bases separated the two germline ends. The germline CDR1 and CDR2 sequences are SEHNR and FQNEAQ (reference sequence). The CDR3 spans 12 residues. The DNA for the CDR3 is TGTGCCAGCAGCACCAGGTCCTACGAGCAGTACTTC. Translating gives CASSTRSYEQYF.

This clonotype was observed at least ten times. The rearrangement links TRBV27 to TRBJ2-7; 7 bases align to TRBD1. The V and J ends lost 3 bases and 6 bases, in that order; junction bases with no gene match: 8. Germline assignment: CDR1 MNHEY and CDR2 SMNVEV (reference sequence). This CDR3 region has 14 residues. CDR3 sequence reads: CASSLTGLSGEQYF. CDR3 nucleotide sequence: TGTGCCAGCAGTTTGACAGGGTTAAGTGGCGAGCAGTACTTC.

This clonotype was recorded many times. The rearrangement joins TRBV27 to TRBJ1-6; a possible D gene is TRBD1 (6 bases). Trimming cost V 3 bases and J 7 bases, with 10 bases left between them. CDR3 length: 14 residues. The V gene's germline CDR1 is MNHEY and CDR2 SMNVEV (reference sequence). This CDR3 is CASSFRGANSPLHF. The CDR3 DNA reads as TGTGCCAGCAGTTTCAGGGGAGCGAATTCACCCCTCCACTTT.

The CDR3 reads CASRRTGNGETQYF. CDR3 in DNA: TGTGCCAGCAGAAGGACAGGGAACGGAGAGACCCAGTACTTC. The chain is built from TRBV6-2 or TRBV6-3 and TRBJ2-5, with TRBD1 identical over 8 bases. J gave up 4 bases and V 6 bases, and 7 bases lay outside the gene matches. CDR3 length equals 14 residues. From germline, CDR1 is MNHEY and CDR2 SVGEGT.

This clonotype was seen at least ten times. The V gene is TRBV9, the J gene TRBJ1-2, with 8 bases lining up with TRBD1. V dropped 4 bases and J dropped 2; count of bases not matched to a gene: 10. The germline CDR1 and CDR2 sequences are SGDLS and YYNGEE. The CDR3 sequence is 16 residues long. The CDR3 region has the DNA TGTGCCAGCAGCCAAACACCCGGACAGGGCAACTATGGCTACACCTTC. It translates to CASSQTPGQGNYGYTF.

This clonotype was counted at least ten times. This chain joins TRBV30 and TRBJ1-5, with 10 bases lining up with TRBD1. Germline CDR1 and CDR2: GTSNPN and SVGIG (reference sequence). J was trimmed by 1 base and V by 4 bases; bases with no gene match: 10. The CDR3 consists of 17 residues. The CDR3 sequence: CAWTPDRGISSNQPQHF. CDR3 in DNA: TGTGCCTGGACCCCGGACAGGGGGATCAGCAGCAATCAGCCCCAGCATTTT.

This clonotype was seen ten or more times. The J gene is TRBJ2-5, the V gene TRBV7-9; no firm D call. The CDR3 is 14 amino acids. In germline, CDR1 is SEHNR, CDR2 FQNEAQ (reference sequence). V was pared by 5 bases and J by 3 bases, with 13 bases between. The CDR3 here is CASSPHDHEETQYF. For the CDR3, the DNA is TGTGCCAGCAGCCCTCACGATCATGAAGAGACCCAGTACTTC. The whole variable domain, remainder taken from reference TRBV7-9 and TRBJ2-5, is DTGVSQNPRHKITKRGQNVTFRCDPISEHNRLYWYRQTLGQGPEFLTYFQNEAQLEKSRLLSDRFSAERPKGSFSTLEIQRTEQGDSAMYLCASSPHDHEETQYFGPGTRLLVL.

This clonotype turned up a few times. The gene calls are TRBV6-1 and TRBJ1-5; perhaps TRBD1 as D (6 bases). Germline V gene data show CDR1 as MNHNS and CDR2 as SASEGT. The CDR3 is 13 residues long. Trimming pared 6 bases from V and 5 bases from J, leaving 11 bases between. CDR3 sequence: CASRARGYQPQHF. The DNA for the CDR3 is TGTGCCAGCAGGGCCAGGGGTTATCAGCCCCAGCATTTT.

The chain links TRBV20-1 to TRBJ2-5, with 9 nucleotides matching TRBD2. The ends lost 5 bases at V and 5 bases at J; junction bases unmatched: 9. Germline V gene data show CDR1 as DFQATT and CDR2 as SNEGSKA (reference sequence). This CDR3 comprises 14 residues. CDR3 amino acids: CSAPTFSGSETQYF. The CDR3, as DNA: TGCAGTGCTCCCACCTTTAGCGGGAGTGAGACCCAGTACTTC.